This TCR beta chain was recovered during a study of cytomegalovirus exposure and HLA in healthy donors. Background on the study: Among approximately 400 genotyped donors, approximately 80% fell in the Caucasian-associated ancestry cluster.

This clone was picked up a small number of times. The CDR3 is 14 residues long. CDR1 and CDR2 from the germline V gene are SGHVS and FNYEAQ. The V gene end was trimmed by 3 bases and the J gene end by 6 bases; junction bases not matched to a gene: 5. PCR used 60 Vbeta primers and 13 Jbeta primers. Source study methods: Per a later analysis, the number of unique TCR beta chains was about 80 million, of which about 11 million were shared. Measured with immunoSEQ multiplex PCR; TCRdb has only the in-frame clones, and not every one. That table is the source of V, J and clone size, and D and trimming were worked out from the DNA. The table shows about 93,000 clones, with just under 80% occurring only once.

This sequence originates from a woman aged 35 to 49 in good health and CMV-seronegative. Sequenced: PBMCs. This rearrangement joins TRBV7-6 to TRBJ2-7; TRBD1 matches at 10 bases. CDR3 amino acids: CASSFGTGAGEQYF. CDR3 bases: TGTGCCAGCAGCTTCGGGACAGGGGCCGGCGAGCAGTACTTC.